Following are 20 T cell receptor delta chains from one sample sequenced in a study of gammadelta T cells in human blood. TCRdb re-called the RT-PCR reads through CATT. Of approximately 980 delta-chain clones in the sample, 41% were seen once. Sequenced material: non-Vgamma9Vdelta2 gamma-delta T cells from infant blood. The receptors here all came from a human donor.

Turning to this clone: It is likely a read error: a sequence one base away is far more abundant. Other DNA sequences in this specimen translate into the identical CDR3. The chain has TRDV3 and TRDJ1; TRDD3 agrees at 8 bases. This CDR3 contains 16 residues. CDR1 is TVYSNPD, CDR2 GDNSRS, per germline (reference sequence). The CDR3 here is CAFPSTTGGDTDKLIF. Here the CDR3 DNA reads TGTGCCTTTCCCTCAACGACTGGGGGGGACACTGATAAACTCATCTTT.

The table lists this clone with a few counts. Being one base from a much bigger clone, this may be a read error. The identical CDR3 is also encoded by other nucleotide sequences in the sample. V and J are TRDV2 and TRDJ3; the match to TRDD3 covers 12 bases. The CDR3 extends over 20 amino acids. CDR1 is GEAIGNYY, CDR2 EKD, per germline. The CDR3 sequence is CACDPVLGDTGSWDTRQMFF. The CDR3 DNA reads TGTGCCTGTGACCCGGTACTGGGGGATACCGGATCCTGGGACACTCGACAGATGTTTTTC.

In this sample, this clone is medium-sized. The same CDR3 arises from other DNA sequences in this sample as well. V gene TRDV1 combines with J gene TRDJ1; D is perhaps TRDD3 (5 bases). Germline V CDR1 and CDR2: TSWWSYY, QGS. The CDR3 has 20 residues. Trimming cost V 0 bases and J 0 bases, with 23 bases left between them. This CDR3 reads CALGELVLVPRRGNTDKLIF. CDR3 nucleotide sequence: TGTGCTCTTGGGGAACTGGTCTTGGTCCCTCGTAGGGGAAACACCGATAAACTCATCTTT.

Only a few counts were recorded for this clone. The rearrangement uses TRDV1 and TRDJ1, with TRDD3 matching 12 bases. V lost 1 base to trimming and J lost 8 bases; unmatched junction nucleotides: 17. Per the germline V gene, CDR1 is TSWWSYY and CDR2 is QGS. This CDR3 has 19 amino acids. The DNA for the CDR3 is TGTGCTCTTGGGGAACCCCAGACCAACTCGTACTGGGGGATACACAAACTCATCTTT. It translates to CALGEPQTNSYWGIHKLIF.

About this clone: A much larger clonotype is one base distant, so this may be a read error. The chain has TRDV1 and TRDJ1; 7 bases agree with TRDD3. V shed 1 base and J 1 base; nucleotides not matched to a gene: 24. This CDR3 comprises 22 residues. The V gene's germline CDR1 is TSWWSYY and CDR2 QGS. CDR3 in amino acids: CALGEPRTVLPVLGISTDKLIF. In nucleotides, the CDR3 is TGTGCTCTTGGGGAACCGAGGACGGTACTACCTGTACTGGGGATTTCCACCGATAAACTCATCTTT.

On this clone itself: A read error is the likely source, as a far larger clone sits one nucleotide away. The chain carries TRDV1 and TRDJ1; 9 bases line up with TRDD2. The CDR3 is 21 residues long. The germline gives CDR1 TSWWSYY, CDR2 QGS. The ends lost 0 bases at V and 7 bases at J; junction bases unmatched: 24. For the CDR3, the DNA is TGTGCTCTTGGGGAACTATCAGCCTTCCTACCGTACTGGGCCTTTGCCGTTAAACTCATCTTT. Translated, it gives CALGELSAFLPYWAFAVKLIF.

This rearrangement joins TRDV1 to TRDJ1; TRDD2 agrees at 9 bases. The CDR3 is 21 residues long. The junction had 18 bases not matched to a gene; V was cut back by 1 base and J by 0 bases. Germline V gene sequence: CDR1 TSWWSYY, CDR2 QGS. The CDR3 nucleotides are TGTGCTCTTGGGGAACCCGGCCTTCCTACGTACTGGGGATCGTACACCGATAAACTCATCTTT. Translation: CALGEPGLPTYWGSYTDKLIF.

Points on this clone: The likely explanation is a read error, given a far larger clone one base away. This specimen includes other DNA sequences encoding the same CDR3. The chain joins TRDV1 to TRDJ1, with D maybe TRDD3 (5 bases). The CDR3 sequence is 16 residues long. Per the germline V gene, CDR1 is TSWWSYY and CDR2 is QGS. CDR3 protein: CALGELAGFHTDKLIF. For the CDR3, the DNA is TGTGCTCTTGGGGAACTGGCGGGATTCCACACAGATAAACTCATCTTT.

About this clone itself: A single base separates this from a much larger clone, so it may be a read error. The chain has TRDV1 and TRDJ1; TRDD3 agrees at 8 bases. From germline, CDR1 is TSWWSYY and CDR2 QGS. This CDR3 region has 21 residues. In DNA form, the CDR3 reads TGTGCTCTTGGGGAGTGGGATCCGGGCCCGTACTGGGGGGAACCAACCGATAAACGCATCTTT. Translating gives CALGEWDPGPYWGEPTDKRIF.

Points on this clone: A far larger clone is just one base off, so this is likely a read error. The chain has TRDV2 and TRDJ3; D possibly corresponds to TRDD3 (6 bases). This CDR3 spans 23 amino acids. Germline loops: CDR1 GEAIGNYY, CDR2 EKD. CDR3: CACDTGRSYWDYYSSWDTRQMIF. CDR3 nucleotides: TGTGCCTGTGACACCGGCCGCTCATACTGGGATTATTATAGCTCCTGGGACACCCGACAGATGATTTTC.

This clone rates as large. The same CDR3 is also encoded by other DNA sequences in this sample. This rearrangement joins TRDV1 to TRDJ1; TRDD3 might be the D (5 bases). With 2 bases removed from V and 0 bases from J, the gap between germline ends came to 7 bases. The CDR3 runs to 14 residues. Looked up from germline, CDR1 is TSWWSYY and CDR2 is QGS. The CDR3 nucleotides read TGTGCTCTTGGGGAAGGGGGGTACACCGATAAACTCATCTTT. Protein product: CALGEGGYTDKLIF.

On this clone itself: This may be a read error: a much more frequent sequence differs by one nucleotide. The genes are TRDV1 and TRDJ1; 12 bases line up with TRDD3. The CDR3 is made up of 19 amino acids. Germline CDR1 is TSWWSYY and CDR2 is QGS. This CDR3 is CALGVGTNWGILRDDKIIF. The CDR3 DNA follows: TGTGCTCTTGGGGTCGGGACGAACTGGGGGATACTGAGAGACGATAAAATCATCTTT.

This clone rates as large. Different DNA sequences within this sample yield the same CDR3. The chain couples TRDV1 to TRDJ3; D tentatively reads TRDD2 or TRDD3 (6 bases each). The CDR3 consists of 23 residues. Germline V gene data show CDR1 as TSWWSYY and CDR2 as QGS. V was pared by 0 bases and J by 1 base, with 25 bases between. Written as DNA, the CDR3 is TGTGCTCTTGGGGAACTAGGCTTATCCTACGGGGGACCCCGGTCCTGGGACACCCGACAGATGTTTTTC. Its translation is CALGELGLSYGGPRSWDTRQMFF.

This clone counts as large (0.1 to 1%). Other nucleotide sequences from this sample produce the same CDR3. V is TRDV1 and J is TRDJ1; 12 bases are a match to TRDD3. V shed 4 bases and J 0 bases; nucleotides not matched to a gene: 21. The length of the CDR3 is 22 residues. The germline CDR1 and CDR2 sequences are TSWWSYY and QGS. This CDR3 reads CALGGEIRYNWGILWYTDKLIF. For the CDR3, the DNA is TGTGCTCTTGGGGGTGAAATAAGGTATAACTGGGGGATACTGTGGTACACCGATAAACTCATCTTT.

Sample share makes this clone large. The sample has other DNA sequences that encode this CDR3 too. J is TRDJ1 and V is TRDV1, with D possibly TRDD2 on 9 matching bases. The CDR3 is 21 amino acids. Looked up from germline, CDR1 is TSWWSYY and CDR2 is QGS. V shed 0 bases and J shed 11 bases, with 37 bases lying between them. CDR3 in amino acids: CALGELNPFLRSGGSLRDLIF. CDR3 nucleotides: TGTGCTCTTGGGGAACTTAACCCCTTCCTACGGAGTGGGGGATCCCTCAGGGATCTCATCTTT.

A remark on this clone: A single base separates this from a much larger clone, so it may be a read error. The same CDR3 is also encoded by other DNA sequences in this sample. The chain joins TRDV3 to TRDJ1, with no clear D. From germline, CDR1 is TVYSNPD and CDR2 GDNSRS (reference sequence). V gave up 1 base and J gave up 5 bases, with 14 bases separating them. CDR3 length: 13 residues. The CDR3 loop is CAFKGQGVDKLIF. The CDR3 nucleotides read TGTGCCTTTAAGGGTCAGGGTGTTGATAAACTCATCTTT.

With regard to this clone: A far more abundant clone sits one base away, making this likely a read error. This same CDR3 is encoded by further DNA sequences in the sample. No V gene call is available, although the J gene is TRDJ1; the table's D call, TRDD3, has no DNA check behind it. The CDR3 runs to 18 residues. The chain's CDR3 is CARPSVPLGDIYTDKLIF. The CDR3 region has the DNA TGTGCGAGGCCTTCGGTCCCTCTGGGGGATATTTACACTGATAAACTCATCTTT.

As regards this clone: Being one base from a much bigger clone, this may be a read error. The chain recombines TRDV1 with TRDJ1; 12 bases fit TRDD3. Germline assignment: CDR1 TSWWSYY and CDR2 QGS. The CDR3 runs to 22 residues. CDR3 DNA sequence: TGTGCTCTTGGGGAACTCTGGAAGCGACTGGGGGATACCAGCCAGTACACTGATAAACTCATCTTT. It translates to CALGELWKRLGDTSQYTDKLIF.

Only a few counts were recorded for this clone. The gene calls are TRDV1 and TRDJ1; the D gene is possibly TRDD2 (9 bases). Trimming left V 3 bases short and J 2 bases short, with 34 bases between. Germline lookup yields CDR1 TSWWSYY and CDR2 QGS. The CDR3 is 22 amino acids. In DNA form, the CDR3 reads TGTGCTCTTGGGGAGATAAGGGCCCCTTCCTACTCTTTCTGGGGGAGGACCGATAAACTCATCTTT. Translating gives CALGEIRAPSYSFWGRTDKLIF.

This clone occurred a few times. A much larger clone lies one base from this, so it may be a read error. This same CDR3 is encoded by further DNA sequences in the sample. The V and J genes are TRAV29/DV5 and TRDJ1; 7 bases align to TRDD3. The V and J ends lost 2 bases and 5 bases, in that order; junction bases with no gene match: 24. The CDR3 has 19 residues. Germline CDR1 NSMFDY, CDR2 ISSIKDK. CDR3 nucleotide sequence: TGTGCAGCAAGGACCCCCCCTCTCCTCTGGGGGCCCGCGACTGATAAACTCATCTTT. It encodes CAARTPPLLWGPATDKLIF.